Described below is a single T cell receptor beta chain sequence and its context. cDNA came from approximately 0.5 to 1 ug RNA primed by random hexamers. The TCR beta CDR3 was amplified by immunoSEQ multiplex PCR across 54 Vbeta, 13 Jbeta. TCRdb re-called the immunoSEQ multiplex PCR reads with MiXCR, one entry per CDR3 protein. The table has about 100,000 distinct CDR3 sequences, about 95% seen once; the top ten hold 0.3%. This sample is part of a study of CD8 T cells in Susac syndrome. Turning to the study itself: At the time their blood was drawn, patients with Susac syndrome were either therapy-naive, on corticosteroids (with some of them also receiving intravenous immunoglobulin), or on intravenous immunoglobulin alone.

Patients having Susac syndrome satisfied recently defined diagnostic criteria for definite or probable disease. V gave up 3 bases and J gave up 3 bases, with 11 bases separating them. Germline values: CDR1 SGHTA, CDR2 FQGNSA. CDR3 length: 14 amino acids. Sequenced material: CD8+ T cells from PBMCs. The rearrangement joins TRBV7-2 to TRBJ2-5, with unresolved D. The source is a human donor with Susac syndrome. CDR3 in amino acids: CASSLNESEETQYF. CDR3 in DNA: TGTGCCAGCAGCTTGAACGAGTCGGAAGAGACCCAGTACTTC.